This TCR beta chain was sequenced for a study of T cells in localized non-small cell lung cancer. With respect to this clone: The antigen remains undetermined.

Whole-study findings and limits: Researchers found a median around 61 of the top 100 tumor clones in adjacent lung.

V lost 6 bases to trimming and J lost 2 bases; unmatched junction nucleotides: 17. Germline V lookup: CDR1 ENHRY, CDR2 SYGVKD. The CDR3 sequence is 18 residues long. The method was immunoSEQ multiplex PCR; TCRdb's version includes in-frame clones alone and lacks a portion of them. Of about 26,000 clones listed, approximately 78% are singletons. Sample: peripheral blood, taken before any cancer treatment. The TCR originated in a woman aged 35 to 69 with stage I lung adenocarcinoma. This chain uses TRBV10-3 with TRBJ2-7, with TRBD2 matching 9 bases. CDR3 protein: CAIRGPGERGALAYEQYF. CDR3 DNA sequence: TGTGCCATCAGGGGTCCGGGAGAGCGGGGGGCCCTGGCCTACGAGCAGTACTTC.